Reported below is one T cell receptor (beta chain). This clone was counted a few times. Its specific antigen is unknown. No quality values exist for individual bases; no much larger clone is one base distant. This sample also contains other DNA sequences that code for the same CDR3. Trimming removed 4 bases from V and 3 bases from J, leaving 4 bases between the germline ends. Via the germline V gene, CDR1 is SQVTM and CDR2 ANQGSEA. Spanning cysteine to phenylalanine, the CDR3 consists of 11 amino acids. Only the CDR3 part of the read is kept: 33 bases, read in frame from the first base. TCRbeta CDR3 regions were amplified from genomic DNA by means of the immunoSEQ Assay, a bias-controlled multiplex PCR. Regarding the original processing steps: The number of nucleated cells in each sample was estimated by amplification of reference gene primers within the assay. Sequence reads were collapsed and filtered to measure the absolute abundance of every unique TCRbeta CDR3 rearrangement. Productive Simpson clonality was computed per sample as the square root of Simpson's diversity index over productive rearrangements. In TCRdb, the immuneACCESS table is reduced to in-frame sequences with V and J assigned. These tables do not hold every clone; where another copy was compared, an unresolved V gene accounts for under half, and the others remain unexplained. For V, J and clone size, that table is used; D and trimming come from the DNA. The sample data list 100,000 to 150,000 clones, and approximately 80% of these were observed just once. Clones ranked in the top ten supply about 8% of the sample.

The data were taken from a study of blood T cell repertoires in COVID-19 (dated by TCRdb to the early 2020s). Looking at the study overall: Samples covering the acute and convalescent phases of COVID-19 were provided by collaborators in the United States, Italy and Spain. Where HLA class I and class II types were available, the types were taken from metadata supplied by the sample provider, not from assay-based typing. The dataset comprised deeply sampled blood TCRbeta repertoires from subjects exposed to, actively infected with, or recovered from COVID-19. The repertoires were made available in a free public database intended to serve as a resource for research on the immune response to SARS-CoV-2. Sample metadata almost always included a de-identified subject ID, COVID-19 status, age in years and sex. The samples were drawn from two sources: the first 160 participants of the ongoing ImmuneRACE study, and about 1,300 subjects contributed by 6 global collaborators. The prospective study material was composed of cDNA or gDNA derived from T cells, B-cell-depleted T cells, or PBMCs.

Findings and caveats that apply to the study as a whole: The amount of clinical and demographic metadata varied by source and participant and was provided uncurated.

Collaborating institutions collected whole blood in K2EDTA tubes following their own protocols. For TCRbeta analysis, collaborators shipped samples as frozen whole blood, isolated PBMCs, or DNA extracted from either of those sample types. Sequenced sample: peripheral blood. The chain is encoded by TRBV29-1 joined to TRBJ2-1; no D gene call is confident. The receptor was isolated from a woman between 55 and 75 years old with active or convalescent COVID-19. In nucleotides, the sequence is TGCAGCGTTGGTCTCTACAATGAGCAGTTCTTC. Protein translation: CSVGLYNEQFF.